This T cell receptor (beta chain) is from a study of blood T cell repertoires in COVID-19. Across the whole study: Samples of COVID-19 (acute and convalescent) were obtained from the United States, Italy and Spain. PBMCs, B-cell-depleted T cells, or T cells were the source of the cDNA or gDNA that made up the material.

V shed 0 bases and J 3 bases; nucleotides not matched to a gene: 6. CDR1 is SGHNT and CDR2 is YYREEE in the germline V gene (reference sequence). The CDR3 has 16 amino acids. Authors' analysis steps: Amplifying reference gene primers gave estimates of nucleated cell counts. Data came from immunoSEQ multiplex PCR; TCRdb stores just in-frame clones and leaves some out. D and trimming come from the DNA, and the V and J calls and clone size come from that table. The profile shows about 440,000 clones, roughly 91% of them singletons. This sequence was found in a woman between 25 and 40 years old with acute or convalescent COVID-19. The sequencing input was peripheral blood. V is TRBV5-4 and J is TRBJ2-3, with 8 bases identical to TRBD2. CDR3 residues: CASSLERGGRTDTQYF. The CDR3 bases are TGTGCCAGCAGCTTGGAACGGGGGGGCCGAACAGATACGCAGTATTTT.